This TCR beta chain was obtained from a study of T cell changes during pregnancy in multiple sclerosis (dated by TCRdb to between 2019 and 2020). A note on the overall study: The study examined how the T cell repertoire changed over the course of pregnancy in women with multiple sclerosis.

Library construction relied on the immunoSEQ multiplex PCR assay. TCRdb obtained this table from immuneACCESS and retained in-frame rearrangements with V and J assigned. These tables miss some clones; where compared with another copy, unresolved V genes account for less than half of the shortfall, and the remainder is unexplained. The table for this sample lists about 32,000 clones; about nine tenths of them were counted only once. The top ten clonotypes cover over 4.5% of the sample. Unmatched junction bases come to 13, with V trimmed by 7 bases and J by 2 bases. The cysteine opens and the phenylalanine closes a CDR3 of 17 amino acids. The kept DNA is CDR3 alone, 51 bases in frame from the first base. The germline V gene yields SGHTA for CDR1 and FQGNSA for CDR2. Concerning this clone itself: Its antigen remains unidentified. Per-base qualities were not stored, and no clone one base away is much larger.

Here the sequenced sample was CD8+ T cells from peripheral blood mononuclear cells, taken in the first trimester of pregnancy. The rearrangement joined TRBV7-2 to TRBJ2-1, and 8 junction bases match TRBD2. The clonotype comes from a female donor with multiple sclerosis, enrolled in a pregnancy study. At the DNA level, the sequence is TGTGCCAGCACTCAAGGCGGGGGGCTTGTGCCCTACAATGAGCAGTTCTTC. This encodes CASTQGGGLVPYNEQFF.